What follows describes a single TCR beta chain. Its antigen is not identified. The data were taken from a study of T cell responses to AZD1222 COVID-19 vaccine. Findings and caveats of the study: Within unmutated variant regions lay the reported targets of nearly half of spike-specific TCRs. Females made up more of the donors, who were largely white British, and clonal diversity may have come out too low. Two doses of AZD1222 preceded a rise in Spike-specific TCR breadth and depth. The number of AZD1222 recipients seropositive at baseline was only five or six.

The CDR3 runs to 15 residues. Trimming shortened V by 0 bases and J by 6 bases, and 14 bases separated the two germline ends. Germline loops: CDR1 LGHNA, CDR2 YNFKEQ. Profiled with immunoSEQ multiplex PCR; TCRdb holds only in-frame clones, not every one. The sample shows about 28,000 clones, 78% of them seen only once. Sequenced material: peripheral blood, taken on day 0 of AZD1222 vaccination. This receptor was taken from an adult in good health. The chain has TRBV4-2 and TRBJ1-1, with a weak D call TRBD1 (6 bases). This CDR3 is CASSQDSRGAAEAFF. The CDR3 DNA reads as TGTGCCAGCAGCCAAGATAGTCGGGGGGCCGCTGAAGCTTTCTTT.